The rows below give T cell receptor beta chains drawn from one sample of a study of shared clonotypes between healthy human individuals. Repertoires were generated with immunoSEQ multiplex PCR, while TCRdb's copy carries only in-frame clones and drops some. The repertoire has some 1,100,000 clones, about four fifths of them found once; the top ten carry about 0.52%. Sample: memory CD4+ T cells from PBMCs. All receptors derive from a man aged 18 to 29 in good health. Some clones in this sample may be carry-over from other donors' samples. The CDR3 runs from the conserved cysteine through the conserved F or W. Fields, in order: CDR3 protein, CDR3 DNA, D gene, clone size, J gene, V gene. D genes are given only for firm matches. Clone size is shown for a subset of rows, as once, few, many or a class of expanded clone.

CAWSVTISDTQYF	TGTGCCTGGAGTGTAACAATCTCAGATACGCAGTATTTT	-	-	TRBJ2-3	TRBV30
CASSLGSDSDYGYTF	TGTGCCAGCAGCTTGGGTTCGGACAGTGATTATGGCTACACCTTC	-	few	TRBJ1-2	TRBV5-5
CASSIEAGPGQYF	TGTGCCAGTAGTATAGAGGCAGGGCCTGGGCAGTACTTC	-	-	TRBJ2-7	TRBV19
CASRPDRFSYEQYF	TGTGCCAGCAGACCCGACAGGTTTTCCTACGAGCAGTACTTC	-	-	TRBJ2-7	TRBV6-5
CASSEYGRVSTYEQYF	TGTGCCAGCAGTGAATACGGCAGGGTGTCAACCTACGAGCAGTACTTC	-	few	TRBJ2-7	TRBV25-1
CASSLIEGSGYTF	TGTGCCAGCAGCCTCATAGAGGGAAGCGGCTACACCTTC	-	-	TRBJ1-2	TRBV25-1
CASRTGVGTQYF	TGTGCCAGTAGAACAGGGGTGGGTACGCAGTATTTT	TRBD1	-	TRBJ2-3	TRBV19
CASSQGIGVNYGYTF	TGCGCCAGCAGCCAAGGGATAGGGGTCAACTATGGCTACACCTTC	-	-	TRBJ1-2	TRBV4-3
CASSGTTAHYGYTF	TGTGCCAGCAGCGGGACTACCGCGCACTATGGCTACACCTTC	-	-	TRBJ1-2	TRBV28
CASSQGGTGLETQYF	TGCGCCAGCAGCCAAGGAGGGACAGGGCTAGAGACCCAGTACTTC	TRBD1	-	TRBJ2-5	TRBV4-3
CASSHGGGAYPTYEQYF	TGCGCCAGCAGCCATGGAGGGGGCGCATACCCAACCTACGAGCAGTACTTC	-	-	TRBJ2-7	TRBV5-1
CASSLLYGYTF	TGTGCCAGCAGCTTATTATATGGCTACACCTTC	-	once	TRBJ1-2	TRBV7-9
CASRIQGGWTEAFF	TGTGCCAGCAGGATACAGGGGGGCTGGACTGAAGCTTTCTTT	TRBD1	-	TRBJ1-1	TRBV28
CAWSYLDGEQFF	TGTGCCTGGAGTTATTTGGATGGTGAGCAGTTCTTC	-	-	TRBJ2-1	TRBV30